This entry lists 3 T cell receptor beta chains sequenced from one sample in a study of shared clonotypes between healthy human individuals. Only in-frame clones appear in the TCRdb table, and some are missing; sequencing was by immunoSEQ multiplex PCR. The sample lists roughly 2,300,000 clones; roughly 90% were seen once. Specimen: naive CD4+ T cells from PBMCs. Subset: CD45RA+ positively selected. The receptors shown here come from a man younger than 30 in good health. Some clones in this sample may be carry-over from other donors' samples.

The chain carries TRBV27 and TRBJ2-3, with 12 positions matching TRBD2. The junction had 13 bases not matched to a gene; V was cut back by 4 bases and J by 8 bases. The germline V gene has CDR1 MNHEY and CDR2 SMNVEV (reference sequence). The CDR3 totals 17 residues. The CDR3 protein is CASSWWPLAGGPVTQYF. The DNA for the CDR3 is TGTGCCAGCAGTTGGTGGCCCCTAGCGGGAGGGCCCGTTACGCAGTATTTT.

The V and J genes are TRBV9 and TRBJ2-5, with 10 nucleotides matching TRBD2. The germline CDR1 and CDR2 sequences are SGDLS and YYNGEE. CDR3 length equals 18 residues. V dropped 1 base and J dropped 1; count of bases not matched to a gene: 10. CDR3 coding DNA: TGTGCCAGCAGCGTAAGGCTAGCGGGAGTTTTAGTCCAAGAGACCCAGTACTTC. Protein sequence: CASSVRLAGVLVQETQYF.

CDR3 residues: CASSQDSGRGRADTQYF. CDR3 coding DNA: TGTGCCAGCAGCCAAGATTCAGGCAGGGGTAGGGCAGATACGCAGTATTTT. The chain is built from TRBV4-2 and TRBJ2-3, with D perhaps matching TRBD1 (6 bases). The CDR3 has 17 amino acids. Germline V gene sequence: CDR1 LGHNA, CDR2 YNFKEQ. Trimming took off 0 bases at V and 4 bases at J, with 17 bases between the two ends.